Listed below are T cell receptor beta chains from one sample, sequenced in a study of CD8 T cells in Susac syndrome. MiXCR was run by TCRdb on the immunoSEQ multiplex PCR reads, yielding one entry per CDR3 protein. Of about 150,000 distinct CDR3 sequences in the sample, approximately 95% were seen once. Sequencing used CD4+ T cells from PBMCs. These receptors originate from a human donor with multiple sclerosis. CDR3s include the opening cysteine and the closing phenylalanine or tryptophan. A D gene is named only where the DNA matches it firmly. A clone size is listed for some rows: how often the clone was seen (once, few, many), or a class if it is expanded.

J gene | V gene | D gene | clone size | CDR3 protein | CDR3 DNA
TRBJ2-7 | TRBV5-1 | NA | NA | CASSPQANHEQYF | TGCGCCAGCAGCCCGCAGGCTAACCACGAGCAGTACTTC
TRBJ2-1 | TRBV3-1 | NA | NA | CASSPLVGSNEQFF | TGTGCCAGCAGCCCCCTGGTCGGGAGCAATGAGCAGTTCTTC
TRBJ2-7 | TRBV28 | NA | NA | CASSPEQGEQYF | TGTGCCAGCAGTCCGGAGCAAGGCGAGCAGTACTTC
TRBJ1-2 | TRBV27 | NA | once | CASSLKGPPSYYGYTF | TGTGCCAGCAGTTTAAAAGGGCCCCCTTCCTACTATGGCTACACCTTC
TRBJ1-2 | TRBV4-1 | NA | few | CASSQDFDGYTF | TGCGCCAGCAGCCAAGATTTCGATGGCTACACCTTC
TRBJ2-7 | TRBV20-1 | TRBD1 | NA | CSASGDSSSYEQYF | TGCAGTGCTAGCGGGGACAGCAGCTCCTACGAGCAGTACTTC
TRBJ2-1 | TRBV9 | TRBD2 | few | CASSVSGGSYNEQFF | TGTGCCAGCAGCGTCAGCGGGGGTTCCTACAATGAGCAGTTCTTC
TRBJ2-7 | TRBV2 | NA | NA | CASKRVIYYEQYF | TGTGCCAGCAAGCGGGTCATCTACTACGAGCAGTACTTC
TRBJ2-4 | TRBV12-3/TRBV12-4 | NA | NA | CASTQRSAVWAKNIQYF | TGTGCCAGCACCCAACGGAGCGCAGTATGGGCCAAAAACATTCAGTACTTC
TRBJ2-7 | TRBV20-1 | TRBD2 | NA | CSAREGGGSTGQYF | TGCAGTGCTAGAGAGGGCGGGGGTTCTACAGGACAGTACTTC
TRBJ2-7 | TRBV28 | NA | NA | CASSFFAFEQYF | TGTGCCAGCAGTTTTTTCGCTTTCGAGCAGTACTTC
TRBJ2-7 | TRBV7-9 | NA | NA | CASSRRDYEQYF | TGTGCCAGCAGCCGCAGGGACTACGAGCAGTACTTC
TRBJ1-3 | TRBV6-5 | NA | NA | CASSYSMRTGRGGNTIYF | TGTGCCAGCAGTTACTCGATGAGGACGGGGCGCGGTGGAAACACCATATATTTT
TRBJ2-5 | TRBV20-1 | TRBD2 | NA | CSAPGGGSQETQYF | TGCAGTGCTCCCGGGGGGGGGTCTCAAGAGACCCAGTACTTC
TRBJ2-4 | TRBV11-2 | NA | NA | CASSLAVGTAKNIQYF | TGTGCCAGCAGCTTAGCTGTCGGGACAGCCAAAAACATTCAGTACTTC
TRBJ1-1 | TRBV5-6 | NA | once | CASSYGLQVNTEAFF | TGTGCCAGCAGCTACGGACTGCAAGTGAACACTGAAGCTTTCTTT
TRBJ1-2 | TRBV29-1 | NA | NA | CSVEDRVGGRANYGYTF | TGCAGCGTTGAAGATCGTGTAGGAGGGAGAGCTAACTATGGCTACACCTTC
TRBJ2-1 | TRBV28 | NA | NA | CASSLVGAGEQFF | TGTGCCAGCAGTTTGGTGGGGGCCGGTGAGCAGTTCTTC
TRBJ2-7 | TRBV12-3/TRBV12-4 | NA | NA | CASSPQMNSYEQYF | TGTGCCAGCAGTCCTCAGATGAACTCCTACGAGCAGTACTTC
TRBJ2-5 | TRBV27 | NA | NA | CASSGNQETQYF | TGTGCCAGCAGCGGAAACCAAGAGACCCAGTACTTC
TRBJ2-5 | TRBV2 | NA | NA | CASSEGLVREETQYF | TGTGCCAGCAGTGAAGGGCTAGTGCGGGAAGAGACCCAGTACTTC
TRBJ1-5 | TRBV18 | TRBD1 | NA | CASSPPGQGAGGQPQHF | TGTGCCAGCTCACCACCGGGACAGGGGGCCGGCGGGCAGCCCCAGCATTTT
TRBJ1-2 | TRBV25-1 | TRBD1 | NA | CASSGGTGGPVGYGYTF | TGTGCCAGCAGCGGAGGGACAGGGGGCCCGGTAGGGTATGGCTACACCTTC
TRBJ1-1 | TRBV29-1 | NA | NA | CSVEEQGMNTEAFF | TGCAGCGTTGAAGAGCAGGGAATGAACACTGAAGCTTTCTTT
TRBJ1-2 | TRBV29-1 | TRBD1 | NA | CSVAAGGENYGYTF | TGCAGCGTGGCGGCAGGGGGTGAGAACTATGGCTACACCTTC
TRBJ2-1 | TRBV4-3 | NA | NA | CASSQGLRNNEQFF | TGCGCCAGCAGCCAGGGACTCCGAAACAATGAGCAGTTCTTC
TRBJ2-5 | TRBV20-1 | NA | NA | CSHDRQETQYF | TGCAGTCACGACAGACAAGAGACCCAGTACTTC
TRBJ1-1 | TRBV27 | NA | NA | CASSLGQGYEAFF | TGTGCCAGCAGTTTAGGTCAGGGGTATGAAGCTTTCTTT
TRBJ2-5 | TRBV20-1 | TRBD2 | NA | CSATLAGAETQYF | TGCAGTGCTACCCTGGCGGGAGCAGAGACCCAGTACTTC
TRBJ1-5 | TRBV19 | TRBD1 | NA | CASTKGQGYQPQHF | TGTGCCAGTACAAAGGGACAGGGTTATCAGCCCCAGCATTTT
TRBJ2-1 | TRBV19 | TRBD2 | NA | CASSNLADEQFF | TGTGCCAGTAGTAATCTAGCGGATGAGCAGTTCTTC
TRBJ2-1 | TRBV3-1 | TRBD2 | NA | CASSQGTSYNEQFF | TGTGCCAGCAGCCAGGGGACTAGCTACAATGAGCAGTTCTTC
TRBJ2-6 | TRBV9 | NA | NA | CASSYLTGANVLTF | TGTGCCAGCAGCTATTTAACAGGGGCCAACGTCCTGACTTTC
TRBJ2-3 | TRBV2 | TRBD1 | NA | CASTGLGTGPRDTQYF | TGTGCCAGCACGGGCCTTGGGACAGGGCCGAGGGATACGCAGTATTTT
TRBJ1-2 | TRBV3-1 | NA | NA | CASSPRGFYGYTF | TGTGCCAGCAGCCCGCGCGGGTTCTATGGCTACACCTTC
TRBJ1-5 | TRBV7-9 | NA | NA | CASSLEGRAGNQPQHF | TGTGCCAGCAGCTTAGAAGGGAGGGCTGGCAATCAGCCCCAGCATTTT
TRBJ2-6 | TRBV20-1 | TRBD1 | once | CSARAAGTGYLLGTSGANVLTF | TGCAGTGCTAGAGCCGCCGGGACAGGTTATTTGTTGGGGACCTCTGGGGCCAACGTCCTGACTTTC
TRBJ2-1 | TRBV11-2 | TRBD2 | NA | CASSLVSSGRRTSSYNEQFF | TGTGCCAGCAGCTTAGTGTCTAGCGGGAGGAGAACTAGCTCCTACAATGAGCAGTTCTTC
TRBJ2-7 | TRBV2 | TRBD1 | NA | CASTKDRGYYEQYF | TGTGCCAGCACTAAAGACAGGGGGTACTACGAGCAGTACTTC
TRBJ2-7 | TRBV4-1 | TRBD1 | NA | CASSLGMTGSEQYF | TGCGCCAGCAGTCTGGGTATGACAGGGTCCGAGCAGTACTTC
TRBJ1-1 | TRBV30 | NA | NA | CAWSVGRATEAFF | TGTGCCTGGAGTGTAGGCAGGGCCACTGAAGCTTTCTTT
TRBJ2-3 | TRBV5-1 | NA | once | CASYPGTGRPTDTQYF | TGCGCCAGCTACCCCGGGACTGGACGCCCCACAGATACGCAGTATTTT
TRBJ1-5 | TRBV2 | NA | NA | CASSEGFPNQPQHF | TGTGCCAGCAGTGAAGGGTTTCCGAATCAGCCCCAGCATTTT
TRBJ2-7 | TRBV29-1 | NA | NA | CSVLSKRQSRYEQYF | TGCAGCGTTTTGTCGAAGCGACAGTCCCGTTACGAGCAGTACTTC
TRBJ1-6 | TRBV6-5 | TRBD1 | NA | CASQSQNRGLAPLHF | TGTGCCAGCCAGTCCCAAAACAGGGGACTCGCACCCCTCCACTTT
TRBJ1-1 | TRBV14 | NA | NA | CASSHTENTEAFF | TGTGCCAGCAGCCACACAGAGAACACTGAAGCTTTCTTT
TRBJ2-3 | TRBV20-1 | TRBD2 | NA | CSAASPTSGIAHTQYF | TGCAGTGCTGCCTCTCCGACTAGCGGGATAGCTCATACGCAGTATTTT